The 16 T cell receptor beta chains given below trace back to one sample, sequenced in a study of cytomegalovirus exposure and HLA in healthy donors. Only in-frame clones appear in the TCRdb table, and some are missing; sequencing was by immunoSEQ multiplex PCR. Altogether about 140,000 clones are present, 86% being singletons, with the ten largest covering approximately 3%. Sequencing was carried out using PBMCs. The receptors derive from a man younger than 35 in good health and CMV-seronegative.

J is TRBJ2-1 and V is TRBV4-1, with 8 positions matching TRBD1. The trim removed 0 bases at V and 4 bases at J, leaving 17 bases unmatched. Germline lookup yields CDR1 MGHRA and CDR2 YSYEKL. The CDR3 contains 20 residues. CDR3 sequence (DNA): TGCGCCAGCAGCCAAGAATGGGACAGGCGTGTCCATCCCGGTTACAATGAGCAGTTCTTC. Residues: CASSQEWDRRVHPGYNEQFF.

CDR3 coding DNA: TGTGCCTGGAGACCCCGGACAGGGAGCTCCTACAATGAGCAGTTCTTC. Its translation: CAWRPRTGSSYNEQFF. V and J are TRBV30 and TRBJ2-1; 8 positions agree with TRBD1. The germline gives CDR1 GTSNPN, CDR2 SVGIG (reference sequence). V dropped 3 bases and J dropped 0; count of bases not matched to a gene: 7. The length of the CDR3 is 16 residues.

This rearrangement joins TRBV6-1 to TRBJ1-2, with 9 bases aligning to TRBD1. This CDR3 region has 15 residues. V lost 1 base to trimming and J lost 8 bases; unmatched junction nucleotides: 8. The germline gives CDR1 MNHNS, CDR2 SASEGT. DNA for the CDR3: TGTGCCAGCAGTGAAGACGCCGGGACAGGGTCCGGCTACACCTTC. Its protein is CASSEDAGTGSGYTF.

This clone was counted a few times. This chain joins TRBV7-2 and TRBJ2-7; 10 positions agree with TRBD2. This CDR3 contains 15 residues. CDR1 is SGHTA, CDR2 FQGNSA, per germline. Trimming removed 3 bases from V and 1 base from J; junction bases left unmatched: 3. The CDR3 DNA reads TGTGCCAGCAGCTTGGGGACTAGCGTATCCTACGAGCAGTACTTC. Its translation: CASSLGTSVSYEQYF. The whole variable domain, remainder taken from reference TRBV7-2 and TRBJ2-7, is GAGVSQSPSNKVTEKGKDVELRCDPISGHTALYWYRQSLGQGLEFLIYFQGNSAPDKSGLPSDRFSAERTGGSVSTLTIQRTQQEDSAVYLCASSLGTSVSYEQYFGPGTRLTVT.

The V gene is TRBV30, the J gene TRBJ2-7; D may be TRBD1 (7 bases). Germline values: CDR1 GTSNPN, CDR2 SVGIG (reference sequence). V was clipped by 1 base and J by 3 bases, with 10 bases between them. The CDR3 contains 13 residues. The DNA for the CDR3 is TGTGCCTGGAGTGGGCAGGGGGGCTACGAGCAGTACTTC. Translated: CAWSGQGGYEQYF.

The chain couples TRBV6-6 to TRBJ2-2, with D perhaps matching TRBD2 (5 bases). CDR3 length: 16 residues. V was cut by 6 bases and J by 3 bases, with 17 bases left in between. CDR1 and CDR2 (germline): MNHNY, SVGAGI (reference sequence). CDR3 DNA sequence: TGTGCCAGCAGCTTCCCCCCCGGAGGTCACACCGGGGAGCTGTTTTTT. Translated: CASSFPPGGHTGELFF.

On this clone: At the DNA level, this CDR3 is encoded by other sequences in the same sample as well. The chain carries TRBV5-6 and TRBJ2-1; no firm D call. The CDR3 sequence is 15 residues long. Germline V gene data show CDR1 as SGHDT and CDR2 as YYEEEE. Trimming shortened V by 1 base and J by 8 bases, and 16 bases separated the two germline ends. The CDR3 loop is CASSLRFTSSHEQFF. As DNA, the CDR3 is TGTGCCAGCAGCTTGAGATTCACGAGCTCCCATGAGCAGTTCTTC.

This clone was counted once. V is TRBV27 and J is TRBJ2-7; D is possibly TRBD2 (6 bases). Germline CDR1 MNHEY, CDR2 SMNVEV (reference sequence). V gave up 6 bases and J gave up 0 bases, with 18 bases separating them. The CDR3 is made up of 16 amino acids. The CDR3 protein is CASRSPWVGGSYEQYF. DNA for the CDR3: TGTGCCAGCAGGTCACCCTGGGTGGGAGGCTCCTACGAGCAGTACTTC.

This chain joins TRBV6-4 and TRBJ2-5; 11 bases line up with TRBD2. The length of the CDR3 is 15 residues. Trimming at V came to 5 bases and at J to 1 base, leaving 3 bases not matched to a gene. In germline, CDR1 is MRHNA, CDR2 SNTAGT. CDR3 DNA: TGTGCCAGCAGTTCCGGGACTAGCGGCCAAGAGACCCAGTACTTC. It specifies CASSSGTSGQETQYF.

The chain joins TRBV6-6 to TRBJ2-7; 7 bases are a match to TRBD2. CDR1 and CDR2 (germline): MNHNY, SVGAGI (reference sequence). This CDR3 region has 16 residues. V was clipped by 3 bases and J by 4 bases; unmatched bases: 12. CDR3 residues: CASSYTWGTNMYEQYF. DNA of the CDR3: TGTGCCAGCAGTTATACCTGGGGGACTAATATGTACGAGCAGTACTTC.

The chain uses TRBV7-9 and TRBJ1-1; no clear D. CDR3 length: 13 residues. Per germline, CDR1 SEHNR and CDR2 FQNEAQ (reference sequence). Trimming cost V 1 base and J 10 bases, with 13 bases left between them. The CDR3 loop reads CASSLEGTNSAFF. The CDR3 DNA reads as TGTGCCAGCAGCTTAGAAGGTACTAATTCAGCTTTCTTT.

The chain carries TRBV19 and TRBJ2-5, with 7 bases fitting TRBD2. The germline CDR1 and CDR2 sequences are LNHDA and SQIVND (reference sequence). With 5 bases clipped from V and 4 bases from J, the junction kept 4 bases outside the gene matches. The length of the CDR3 is 13 residues. CDR3 DNA: TGTGCCAGTAGTCAGGGAGGGCGAGAGACCCAGTACTTC. This gives the protein CASSQGGRETQYF.

The chain joins TRBV19 to TRBJ2-1, with TRBD2 matching 7 bases. Trimming removed 2 bases from V and 3 bases from J; junction bases left unmatched: 1. Germline V gene sequence: CDR1 LNHDA, CDR2 SQIVND (reference sequence). The CDR3 sequence is 14 residues long. The CDR3 protein is CASSIRGSYNEQFF. For the CDR3, the DNA is TGTGCCAGTAGTATACGCGGGAGCTACAATGAGCAGTTCTTC.

The rearrangement uses TRBV6-5 and TRBJ1-6; 8 bases match TRBD1. Trimming at V came to 6 bases and at J to 10 bases, leaving 8 bases not matched to a gene. Germline assignment: CDR1 MNHEY and CDR2 SVGAGI. The CDR3 is 14 amino acids. The DNA for the CDR3 is TGTGCCAGCAGCCCCGACAGGGGCGACTCACCCCTCCACTTT. It yields the protein CASSPDRGDSPLHF.

The genes are TRBV9 and TRBJ2-3; maybe TRBD1 (6 bases). The CDR3 spans 14 residues. Germline V gene lookup returns CDR1 SGDLS and CDR2 YYNGEE. Trimming shortened V by 4 bases and J by 2 bases, and 11 bases separated the two germline ends. CDR3 bases: TGTGCCAGCAGCCGGGACATCCCCACAGATACGCAGTATTTT. The encoded protein is CASSRDIPTDTQYF. Using reference TRBV9 and TRBJ2-3 for the parts outside the CDR3, the full variable domain is DSGVTQTPKHLITATGQRVTLRCSPRSGDLSVYWYQQSLDQGLQFLIQYYNGEERAKGNILERFSAQQFPDLHSELNLSSLELGDSALYFCASSRDIPTDTQYFGPGTRLTVL.

The CDR3 coding sequence is TGCACCAGCAGCCAGACTAGGGCCGCAGATACGCAGTATTTT. It translates to CTSSQTRAADTQYF. The genes are TRBV1 and TRBJ2-3; the D segment call TRBD2 is taken from the table without a DNA check. TRBV1 is a listed pseudogene. The CDR3 is 14 residues long.